These T cell receptor beta chains were read from a single sample in a study of beta chain features in type 1 diabetes. Data came from immunoSEQ multiplex PCR; TCRdb stores just in-frame clones and leaves some out. The repertoire holds nearly 350,000 clones, 7% to 9% seen once, with approximately 0.47% in the top ten. The specimen was central memory CD4+ T cells from blood. The receptors shown here come from a woman aged 18-29 years in good health. Each CDR3 is given with its conserved first and last residue. The order of the fields is clone size, J gene, V gene, CDR3 protein. A clone size is listed for some rows: how often the clone was seen (once, few, many), or a class if it is expanded.

. | TRBJ1-5 | TRBV11-1 | CASSLTQSNQPQHF
. | TRBJ1-4 | TRBV6-1 | CASFHSWNEKLFF
few | TRBJ2-1 | TRBV29-1 | CSVEGRRDNEQFF
. | TRBJ2-7 | TRBV28 | CASSYNSYEQYF
. | TRBJ2-1 | TRBV5-1 | CASSLDRVPSSSGSYNEQFF
few | TRBJ2-1 | TRBV6-5 | CASSYLIGLGENEQFF
few | TRBJ1-2 | TRBV5-1 | CASSLDGQGATGYTF
. | TRBJ2-7 | TRBV14 | CASSLRSTAGYEQYF
. | TRBJ2-6 | TRBV4-3 | CASSQDGQGANVLTF
few | TRBJ1-2 | TRBV27 | CASSPITRGGYTF
. | TRBJ2-5 | TRBV7-9 | CASSPGLAGQETQYF
few | TRBJ2-3 | TRBV29-1 | CSVEVGDTQYF
. | TRBJ2-1 | TRBV11-2 | CASSFRTSGSDEQFF
few | TRBJ2-7 | TRBV4-1 | CASSLIASYEQYF
. | TRBJ2-5 | TRBV7-6 | CASSLGVTSGRGETQYF
. | TRBJ1-1 | TRBV7-9 | CASSLGPSAAFF
few | TRBJ2-3 | TRBV7-9 | CASSGVGTDTQYF
. | TRBJ1-2 | TRBV6-1 | CASSDGLRYGYTF
few | . | TRBV29-1 | CSVADYEQYF
. | TRBJ1-5 | TRBV28 | CASSSGSQPQHF
. | TRBJ1-3 | TRBV28 | CASRWGASGNTIYF
. | TRBJ2-7 | TRBV6-5 | CASSRSDRGYEQYF
. | TRBJ2-2 | TRBV7-3 | CASSSGMNTGELFF
. | TRBJ2-7 | TRBV18 | CASSATGVGSYEQYF
few | TRBJ2-1 | TRBV5-4 | CASSLDPYNEQFF
. | TRBJ2-1 | TRBV4-3 | CASSQERLVAGANEQFF